The rows below give T cell receptor beta chains drawn from one sample of a study of blood T cell repertoires in COVID-19. Sequencing used immunoSEQ multiplex PCR; TCRdb keeps in-frame clones, though not all of them. The sample records roughly 350,000 clones, approximately 88% being singletons. The sequencing input was peripheral blood. The source of these receptors is a woman between 50 and 59 years old with active or convalescent COVID-19. Each CDR3 is given with its conserved first and last residue. A D gene is named only where the DNA matches it firmly. Not every row has a clone size; where given, it reads once, few, many or a size class.

j_gene | abundance | d_gene | v_gene | CDR3aa | CDR3nt
TRBJ2-1 | . | TRBD1 | TRBV24-1 | CATSRTGAGDNEQFF | TGTGCCACCAGTAGGACAGGGGCTGGGGACAATGAGCAGTTCTTC
TRBJ2-7 | . | TRBD2 | TRBV18 | CASSSRLAVNYEQYF | TGTGCCAGCTCATCGAGACTAGCGGTCAACTACGAGCAGTACTTC
TRBJ2-4 | . | TRBD1 | TRBV6-5 | CASRDRGRFINIQYF | TGTGCCAGCAGAGACAGGGGGCGTTTTATTAACATTCAGTACTTC
TRBJ1-1 | . | TRBD1 | TRBV7-2 | CASSWGLQGGTEAFF | TGTGCCAGCAGCTGGGGCTTACAGGGGGGCACTGAAGCTTTCTTT
TRBJ2-7 | . | TRBD2 | TRBV4-3 | CASSPEVGGGYEQYF | TGCGCCAGCAGCCCAGAGGTTGGCGGGGGCTACGAGCAGTACTTC
TRBJ1-3 | few | TRBD1 | TRBV3-1/TRBV3-2 | CASSPQGGGNTIYF | TGTGCCAGCAGCCCACAGGGGGGAGGAAACACCATATATTTT
TRBJ1-2 | . | . | TRBV2 | CASSEALGGAYYGYTF | TGTGCCAGCAGTGAAGCGCTCGGCGGAGCGTACTATGGCTACACCTTC
TRBJ1-4 | . | . | TRBV4-3 | CASSRSRGGNEKLFF | TGCGCCAGCAGCCGAAGTAGGGGGGGGAATGAAAAACTGTTTTTT
TRBJ1-4 | . | . | TRBV28 | CASQTESGKLFF | TGTGCCAGCCAAACGGAGAGTGGAAAACTGTTTTTT
TRBJ1-2 | . | . | TRBV19 | CASSTIGQGQYGYTF | TGTGCCAGTAGTACAATTGGGCAGGGACAATATGGCTACACCTTC
TRBJ2-7 | . | . | TRBV7-6 | CASSLGLAGASSYEQYF | TGTGCCAGCAGCTTAGGTTTAGCTGGGGCGAGCTCCTACGAGCAGTACTTC
TRBJ2-7 | . | TRBD2 | TRBV3-1/TRBV3-2 | CASSPGTSGSYEQYF | TGTGCCAGCAGCCCCGGGACTAGCGGGAGCTACGAGCAGTACTTC
TRBJ2-7 | . | TRBD1 | TRBV4-2 | CASSLGQGAREQYF | TGTGCCAGCAGCCTGGGACAGGGGGCGCGGGAGCAGTACTTC
TRBJ2-1 | . | TRBD2 | TRBV6-5 | CASSRRTSGSDEQFF | TGTGCCAGCAGCCGAAGGACTAGCGGGAGTGATGAGCAGTTCTTC
TRBJ1-5 | . | TRBD1 | TRBV29-1 | CSVDQGVGQPQHF | TGCAGCGTAGACCAGGGGGTAGGTCAGCCCCAGCATTTT
TRBJ1-6 | . | TRBD1 | TRBV25-1 | CASSELGQGNSPLHF | TGTGCCAGCAGTGAATTGGGACAGGGGAATTCACCCCTCCACTTT
TRBJ2-5 | once | . | TRBV19 | CASRSFGMGQETQYF | TGTGCCAGTAGGTCCTTCGGGATGGGGCAAGAGACCCAGTACTTC
TRBJ2-5 | . | TRBD2 | TRBV4-3 | CASSQLAGMQETQYF | TGCGCCAGCAGCCAACTAGCGGGGATGCAAGAGACCCAGTACTTC
TRBJ2-7 | . | . | TRBV7-9 | CASSLVEGYEQYF | TGTGCCAGCAGCTTAGTCGAGGGCTACGAGCAGTACTTC
TRBJ2-1 | . | . | TRBV28 | CASSGAYNEQFF | TGTGCCAGCAGCGGAGCTTACAATGAGCAGTTCTTC
TRBJ2-7 | . | TRBD1 | TRBV30 | CAWGARGHEQYF | TGTGCCTGGGGCGCGAGGGGGCACGAGCAGTACTTC
TRBJ1-1 | . | . | TRBV19 | CASSIDRQSEAFF | TGTGCCAGTAGTATAGATCGCCAGTCTGAAGCTTTCTTT
TRBJ1-3 | . | . | TRBV29-1 | CSVLIDITIYF | TGCAGCGTTCTAATCGACATCACCATATATTTT
TRBJ2-1 | once | TRBD2 | TRBV7-8 | CASSNSGGGLNEQFF | TGTGCCAGCAGCAATAGCGGGGGGGGCCTCAATGAGCAGTTCTTC
TRBJ1-5 | . | . | TRBV21-1 | CASSKKGGEGANQPQHF | TGTGCCAGCAGCAAAAAAGGTGGGGAAGGGGCTAATCAGCCCCAGCATTTT
TRBJ2-5 | . | TRBD2 | TRBV3-1/TRBV3-2 | CASNPGASGVQETQYF | TGTGCCAGCAACCCTGGGGCTAGCGGGGTCCAAGAGACCCAGTACTTC
TRBJ2-3 | . | TRBD2 | TRBV6-2/TRBV6-3 | CASSYKVGLAGTDTQYF | TGTGCCAGCAGTTACAAGGTGGGACTAGCGGGAACAGATACGCAGTATTTT
TRBJ2-2 | once | . | TRBV27 | CASSPLGGNGVGELFF | TGTGCCAGCAGTCCATTGGGGGGTAACGGGGTAGGGGAGCTGTTTTTT
TRBJ1-1 | few | . | TRBV28 | CASSLAAGRNTEAFF | TGTGCCAGCAGTTTAGCGGCCGGGAGGAACACTGAAGCTTTCTTT
TRBJ1-4 | . | . | TRBV27 | CASSHRSNEKLFF | TGTGCCAGCAGTCACAGATCTAATGAAAAACTGTTTTTT
TRBJ1-1 | . | TRBD1 | TRBV7-9 | CASSLRQGGGTEAFF | TGTGCCAGCAGCTTACGACAGGGAGGAGGAACTGAAGCTTTCTTT
TRBJ1-2 | . | . | TRBV27 | CASSLAGYGYTF | TGTGCCAGCAGTTTGGCAGGCTATGGCTACACCTTC
TRBJ1-2 | . | . | TRBV7-2 | CASSDRISNYGYTF | TGTGCCAGCAGTGACAGGATTTCGAACTATGGCTACACCTTC
TRBJ2-7 | . | TRBD1 | TRBV5-1 | CASSQQGAGYEQYF | TGCGCCAGCAGCCAACAGGGGGCTGGCTACGAGCAGTACTTC
TRBJ2-1 | . | TRBD1 | TRBV13 | CASSLPGQGMIFSSYNEQFF | TGTGCCAGCAGCTTACCGGGACAGGGAATGATTTTTAGCTCCTACAATGAGCAGTTCTTC
TRBJ2-7 | once | TRBD2 | TRBV20-1 | CSAPTSGRQYF | TGCAGTGCTCCTACTAGCGGGCGGCAGTACTTC
TRBJ1-1 | . | . | TRBV19 | CASSMGRENTEAFF | TGTGCCAGTAGTATGGGGAGAGAGAACACTGAAGCTTTCTTT
TRBJ1-3 | . | TRBD1 | TRBV25-1 | CASSGTGGNTIYF | TGTGCCAGCAGCGGGACAGGAGGAAACACCATATATTTT
TRBJ2-3 | . | TRBD1 | TRBV11-3 | CASSFSTGGYTDTQYF | TGTGCCAGCAGCTTTTCGACAGGGGGCTACACAGATACGCAGTATTTT
TRBJ2-7 | . | TRBD2 | TRBV4-3 | CASSQDLHLAGSLSYEQYF | TGCGCCAGCAGCCAAGATCTTCATCTAGCGGGGAGTCTCTCCTACGAGCAGTACTTC
TRBJ2-2 | . | . | TRBV9 | CASSVEPQRRITGELFF | TGTGCCAGCAGCGTAGAACCCCAGCGGAGAATCACCGGGGAGCTGTTTTTT
TRBJ1-2 | . | TRBD1 | TRBV20-1 | CSVSDRGLYTF | TGCAGTGTCTCGGACAGGGGGTTATACACCTTC
TRBJ2-1 | . | TRBD2 | TRBV3-1/TRBV3-2 | CASSHASGAGAQLSSYNEQFF | TGTGCCAGCAGCCACGCATCAGGAGCGGGGGCCCAACTAAGCTCCTACAATGAGCAGTTCTTC
TRBJ1-2 | . | TRBD1 | TRBV6-5 | CASSPGGYYGYTF | TGTGCCAGCAGTCCAGGGGGGTACTATGGCTACACCTTC
TRBJ1-2 | . | TRBD1 | TRBV5-1 | CASSLLTGEGHGYTF | TGCGCCAGCAGCTTACTGACAGGGGAGGGTCATGGCTACACCTTC
TRBJ2-3 | . | . | TRBV4-2 | CASSQEVPNGNTQYF | TGTGCCAGCAGCCAAGAGGTACCTAACGGGAATACGCAGTATTTT
TRBJ2-2 | . | TRBD1 | TRBV7-3 | CASSRGQGRNTGELFF | TGTGCCAGCAGCCGAGGACAGGGACGAAACACCGGGGAGCTGTTTTTT
TRBJ1-5 | . | . | TRBV19 | CASSVGNQPQHF | TGTGCCAGTAGCGTTGGCAATCAGCCCCAGCATTTT